The next 8 T cell receptor beta chains were all read from a single sample in a study of cytomegalovirus exposure and HLA in healthy donors. 13 Jbeta primers and 60 Vbeta primers were used for the PCR. The table came from immunoSEQ multiplex PCR; TCRdb's copy has only in-frame clones and leaves some out. This sample has some 100,000 clones; around three quarters occur once, and the top ten carry more than 2.5%. The sequencing input was PBMCs. Source of these receptors: a male donor in good health and CMV-seropositive.

The rearrangement joins TRBV19 to TRBJ1-1, with a weak D call TRBD1 (5 bases). Trimming stripped 2 bases from V and 5 bases from J, with 18 bases between. Germline lookup yields CDR1 LNHDA and CDR2 SQIVND (reference sequence). CDR3 length equals 16 residues. CDR3 sequence: CASSIQGMVTSTEAFF. The DNA of the CDR3 is TGTGCCAGTAGTATACAGGGTATGGTGACAAGTACTGAAGCTTTCTTT.

This chain connects TRBV19 to TRBJ1-6; 7 bases fit TRBD1. The CDR3 has 14 residues. After removal of 4 bases from V and 8 bases from J, the junction contained 5 bases not matched to a gene. Germline V gives CDR1 LNHDA, CDR2 SQIVND (reference sequence). The CDR3 DNA follows: TGTGCCAGTAGTAACAGGGGAAATGATTCACCCCTCCACTTT. Its protein is CASSNRGNDSPLHF.

The genes are TRBV4-1 and TRBJ1-6; 12 bases match TRBD1. CDR1 is MGHRA, CDR2 YSYEKL, per germline. The CDR3 has 17 residues. The junction had 9 bases not matched to a gene; V was cut back by 3 bases and J by 9 bases. CDR3 coding DNA: TGCGCCAGCAGCCAGGACCCGGGACAGGGGGCCATTTCACCCCTCCACTTT. It encodes CASSQDPGQGAISPLHF.

J is TRBJ1-5 and V is TRBV7-6; D is uncertain. Germline loops: CDR1 SGHVS, CDR2 FNYEAQ. This CDR3 region has 14 residues. The V gene lost 5 bases and the J gene lost 0 bases, with 8 bases spanning the gap. CDR3 loop: CASSPTVSNQPQHF. The DNA for the CDR3 is TGTGCCAGCAGCCCCACGGTTAGCAATCAGCCCCAGCATTTT.

This clone has a handful of counts. The J gene is TRBJ2-1, the V gene TRBV19, with a tentative D call TRBD1 (5 bases). Germline V gives CDR1 LNHDA, CDR2 SQIVND (reference sequence). The V end lost 1 base, the J end lost 7 bases, and 14 bases lay between the germline ends. The CDR3 is 15 residues long. In DNA, the CDR3 is TGTGCCAGTAGTATAGGTCTCCAGGGTCGGAATGAGCAGTTCTTC. This sequence encodes CASSIGLQGRNEQFF.

The chain has TRBV27 and TRBJ1-2, with D maybe TRBD1 (6 bases). CDR3 length: 15 amino acids. Germline CDR1 and CDR2: MNHEY and SMNVEV (reference sequence). V was cut by 3 bases and J by 3 bases, with 14 bases left in between. The CDR3 DNA follows: TGTGCCAGCAGTTTTTCTGGGGGCGAACACTATGGCTACACCTTC. Residues: CASSFSGGEHYGYTF.

In this sample, this clone turned up a few times. This chain uses TRBV5-6 with TRBJ1-5, with TRBD1 as a possible D gene (5 bases). The CDR3 spans 15 residues. CDR1 and CDR2 from the germline V gene are SGHDT and YYEEEE. Trimming stripped 0 bases from V and 9 bases from J, with 16 bases between. The CDR3 sequence: CASSLAGAVYGPQHF. The CDR3 DNA sequence: TGTGCCAGCAGCTTGGCTGGGGCAGTGTATGGGCCCCAGCATTTT. The whole variable domain, filled in from reference TRBV5-6 and TRBJ1-5, reads DAGVTQSPTHLIKTRGQQVTLRCSPKSGHDTVSWYQQALGQGPQFIFQYYEEEERQRGNFPDRFSGHQFPNYSSELNVNALLLGDSALYLCASSLAGAVYGPQHFGDGTRLSIL.

The gene calls are TRBV30 and TRBJ2-7; D not resolved. The length of the CDR3 is 15 residues. Germline V gene data show CDR1 as GTSNPN and CDR2 as SVGIG (reference sequence). V lost 1 base, J lost 2 bases, and 15 bases lay in between. The CDR3 protein is CAWSGYQAGPYEQYF. CDR3 DNA sequence: TGTGCCTGGAGTGGGTATCAAGCAGGCCCCTACGAGCAGTACTTC.